The present T cell receptor (beta chain) was sequenced within a study of blood T cell repertoires in COVID-19. Study summary: Sources were T cells, B-cell-depleted T cells, or PBMCs; the material itself was cDNA or gDNA.

Per the original methods: Reference gene primer amplification yielded estimated nucleated cell counts. Some clones are missing from TCRdb's copy, which holds only in-frame ones; the method was immunoSEQ multiplex PCR. The DNA was the basis for D and trimming; V, J and clone size are from that table. The sample records roughly 240,000 clones, roughly 88% being singletons. There are 14 residues in the CDR3. Germline-derived CDR1 and CDR2 are MNHEY and SVGEGT. Germline trimming cut 5 bases from V and 6 bases from J; bases unmatched to any gene: 9. The sample taken for sequencing was peripheral blood. The TCR comes from a woman aged 80 or older with COVID-19, enrolled during active disease. The chain links TRBV6-2 or TRBV6-3 to TRBJ1-1, with TRBD1 matching over 7 bases. The CDR3 protein is CASSTGQPGAEAFF. In DNA, the CDR3 is TGTGCCAGCAGTACGGGACAGCCCGGCGCTGAAGCTTTCTTT.